This TCR beta chain was captured in a study of cytomegalovirus exposure and HLA in healthy donors. CDR3 length: 14 amino acids. Germline assignment: CDR1 MDHEN and CDR2 SYDVKM. Trimming removed 3 bases from V and 8 bases from J, with 16 bases in between. PCR involved 60 Vbeta and 13 Jbeta primers. TCRdb keeps only in-frame clones here, not all; method: immunoSEQ multiplex PCR. The sample consists of 90,000 to 150,000 clones, 77% of them appearing once. The receptor was derived from a man between 35 and 55 years old in good health and CMV-seropositive. V gene TRBV28 combines with J gene TRBJ1-2; possibly TRBD1 for D (6 bases). The specimen sequenced was PBMCs. The CDR3 region has the DNA TGTGCCAGCAGTTTCGGGGCCAGGGGTGGAGGCTACACCTTC. Residues: CASSFGARGGGYTF.